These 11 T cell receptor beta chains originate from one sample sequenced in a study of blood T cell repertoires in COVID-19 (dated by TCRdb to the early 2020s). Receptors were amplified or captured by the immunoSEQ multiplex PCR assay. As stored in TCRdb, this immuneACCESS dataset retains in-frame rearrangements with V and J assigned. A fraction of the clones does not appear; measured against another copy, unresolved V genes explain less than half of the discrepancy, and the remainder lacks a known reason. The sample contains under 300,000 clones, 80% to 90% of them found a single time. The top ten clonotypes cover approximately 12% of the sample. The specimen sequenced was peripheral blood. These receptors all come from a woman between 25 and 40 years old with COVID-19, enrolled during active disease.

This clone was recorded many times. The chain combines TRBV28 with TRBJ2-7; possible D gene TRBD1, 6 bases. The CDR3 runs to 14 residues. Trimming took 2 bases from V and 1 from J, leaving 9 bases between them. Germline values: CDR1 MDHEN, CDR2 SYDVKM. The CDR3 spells CASSLNRVSYEQYF. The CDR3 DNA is TGTGCCAGCAGTTTAAACAGGGTTTCCTACGAGCAGTACTTC.

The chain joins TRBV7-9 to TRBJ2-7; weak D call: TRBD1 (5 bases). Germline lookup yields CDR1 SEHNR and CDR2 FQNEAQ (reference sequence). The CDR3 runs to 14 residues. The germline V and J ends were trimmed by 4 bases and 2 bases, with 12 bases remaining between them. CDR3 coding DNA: TGTGCCAGCAGCTGGTCGGACACGACCTACGAGCAGTACTTC. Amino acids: CASSWSDTTYEQYF.

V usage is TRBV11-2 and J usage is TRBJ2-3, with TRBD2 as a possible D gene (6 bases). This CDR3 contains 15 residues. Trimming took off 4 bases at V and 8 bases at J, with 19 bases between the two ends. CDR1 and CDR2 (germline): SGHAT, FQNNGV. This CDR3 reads CASSSLAGRFCTQYF. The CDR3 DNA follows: TGTGCCAGCAGCTCCCTGGCGGGGAGGTTTTGTACGCAGTATTTT.

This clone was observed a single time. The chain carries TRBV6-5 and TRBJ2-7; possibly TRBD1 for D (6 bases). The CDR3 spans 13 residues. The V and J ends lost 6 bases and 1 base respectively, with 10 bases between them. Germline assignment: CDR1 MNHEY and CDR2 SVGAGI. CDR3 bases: TGTGCCAGCAGCGCCAGGGGTTCCTACGAGCAGTACTTC. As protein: CASSARGSYEQYF.

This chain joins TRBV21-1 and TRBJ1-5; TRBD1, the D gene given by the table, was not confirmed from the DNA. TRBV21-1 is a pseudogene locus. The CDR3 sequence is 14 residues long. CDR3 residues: CASQLQGSEQPQHF. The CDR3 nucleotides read TGTGCCAGCCAGTTACAGGGAAGTGAACAGCCCCAGCATTTT.

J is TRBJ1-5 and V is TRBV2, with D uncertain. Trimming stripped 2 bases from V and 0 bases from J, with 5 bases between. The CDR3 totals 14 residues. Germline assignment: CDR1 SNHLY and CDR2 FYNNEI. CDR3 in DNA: TGTGCCAGCAGTGAAAACTATAGCAATCAGCCCCAGCATTTT. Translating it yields CASSENYSNQPQHF.

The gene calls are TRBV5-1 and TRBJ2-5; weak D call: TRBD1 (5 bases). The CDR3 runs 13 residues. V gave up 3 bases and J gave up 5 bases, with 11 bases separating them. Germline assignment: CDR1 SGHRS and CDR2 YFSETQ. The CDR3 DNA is TGCGCCAGCAGCTCGGCAGGGCGCGAGACCCAGTACTTC. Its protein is CASSSAGRETQYF.

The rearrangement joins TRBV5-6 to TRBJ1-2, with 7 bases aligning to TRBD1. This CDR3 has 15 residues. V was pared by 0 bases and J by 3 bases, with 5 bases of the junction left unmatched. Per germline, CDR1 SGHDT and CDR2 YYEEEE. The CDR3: CASSLARQGHYGYTF. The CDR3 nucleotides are TGTGCCAGCAGCTTGGCACGACAGGGTCACTATGGCTACACCTTC.

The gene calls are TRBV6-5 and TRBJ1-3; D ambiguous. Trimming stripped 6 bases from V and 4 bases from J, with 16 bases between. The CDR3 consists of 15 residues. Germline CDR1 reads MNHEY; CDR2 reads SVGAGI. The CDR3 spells CASSYDRGGGNTIYF. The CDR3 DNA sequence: TGTGCCAGCAGCTACGATCGTGGAGGGGGAAACACCATATATTTT.

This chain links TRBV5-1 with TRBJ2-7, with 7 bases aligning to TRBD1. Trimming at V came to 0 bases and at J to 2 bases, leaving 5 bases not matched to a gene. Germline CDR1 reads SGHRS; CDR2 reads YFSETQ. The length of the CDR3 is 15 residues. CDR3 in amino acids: CASSLVDQGAYEQYF. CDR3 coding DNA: TGCGCCAGCAGCTTGGTCGACCAGGGGGCCTACGAGCAGTACTTC.

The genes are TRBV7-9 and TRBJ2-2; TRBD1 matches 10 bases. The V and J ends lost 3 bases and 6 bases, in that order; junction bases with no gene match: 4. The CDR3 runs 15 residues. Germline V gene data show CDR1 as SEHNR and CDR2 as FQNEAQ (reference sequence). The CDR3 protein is CASSFLGTGAGELFF. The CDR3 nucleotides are TGTGCCAGCAGCTTCCTAGGGACAGGGGCCGGGGAGCTGTTTTTT.